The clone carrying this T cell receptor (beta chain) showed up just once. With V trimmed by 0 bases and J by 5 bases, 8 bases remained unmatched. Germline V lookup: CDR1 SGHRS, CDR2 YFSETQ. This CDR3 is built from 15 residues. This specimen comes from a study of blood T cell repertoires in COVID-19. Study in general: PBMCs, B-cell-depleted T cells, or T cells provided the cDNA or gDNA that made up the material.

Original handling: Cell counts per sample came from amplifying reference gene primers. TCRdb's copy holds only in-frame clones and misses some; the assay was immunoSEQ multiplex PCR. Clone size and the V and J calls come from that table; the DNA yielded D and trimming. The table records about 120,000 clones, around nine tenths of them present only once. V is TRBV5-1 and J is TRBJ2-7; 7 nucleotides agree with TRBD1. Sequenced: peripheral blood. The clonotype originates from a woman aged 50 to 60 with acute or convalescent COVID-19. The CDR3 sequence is CASSLADLDRDEQYF. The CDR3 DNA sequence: TGCGCCAGCAGCTTGGCTGACCTTGACAGGGACGAGCAGTACTTC.